This entry is about one T cell receptor (beta chain). Its antigen is still unknown. Base qualities are not at hand, and no much larger clone is one base apart. Libraries were prepared through the immunoSEQ multiplex PCR assay. As stored in TCRdb, this immuneACCESS dataset retains in-frame rearrangements with V and J assigned. A fraction of the clones does not appear; measured against another copy, unresolved V genes explain less than half of the discrepancy, and the remainder lacks a known reason. The table for this sample lists under 15,000 clones; about two thirds of them were counted only once. Of the sample, around 8.1% falls within the top ten clones. This sample is part of a study of chemoradiotherapy in HPV16-positive cancers (dated by TCRdb to 2022 to 2024). For the wider study: Functional T-cell assays on cells from two HPV16-positive patients defined candidate HPV-specific T-cell clones and common TCR motifs. The study asked whether T-cell immunity against the HPV oncoproteins E6 and E7 changes during chemoradiotherapy and whether it affects survival. TCR repertoires from around 80 patients with HPV-related cancers were then used to track the candidate HPV-specific TCRs and motifs. Beyond this particular receptor, the publication reports: The functional definition of HPV-specific T cells was derived from only a couple of HPV16-positive patients, and the survival association was reported for HPV16-positive patients. Improved recurrence-free survival in HPV16-positive patients was associated with expansion of HPV-responsive T cells during chemoradiotherapy. Expansion of candidate HPV-specific clones and E7-related TCR motifs was observed in the tumor microenvironment during treatment, whereas no such expansion was observed for non-HPV-specific T cells.

The CDR3 runs 15 residues from the cysteine to the phenylalanine. Just CDR3 DNA is preserved here, 45 bases in frame from base 1. V trim: 3 bases; J trim: 4 bases; unmatched bases: 5. According to the germline V gene, CDR1 reads MGHRA and CDR2 reads YSYEKL. Repertoires were sampled repeatedly over the course of chemoradiotherapy so that clonal expansion in the tumor microenvironment could be followed. This material was collected from a patient who underwent chemoradiotherapy. The sequence derives from a human donor with HPV-associated anogenital cancer. This receptor chain uses TRBV4-1 and TRBJ1-2; TRBD1 aligns with 10 central bases. The DNA reads as follows: TGCGCCAGCAGCCAGGCGACAGGGGGCCTCTATGGCTACACCTTC. Its coded protein is CASSQATGGLYGYTF.